This T cell receptor (beta chain) was identified in a study of T cells in localized non-small cell lung cancer. Study-wide results and limits: A median of around 60 clones ranked among the top 100 in tumor appeared in adjacent lung. Elevated blood T cell density was associated with longer overall survival. Because only a single region of the tumor was sequenced, heterogeneity remains possible. There was higher T cell clonality in uninvolved adjacent lung than in tumor, and it was highest there.

Assay: immunoSEQ multiplex PCR; the TCRdb copy retains only in-frame clones and omits some. The data hold thousands of clones, with roughly a quarter observed a single time. A word on this clone: As yet, its antigen is unknown.

The V segment lost 1 base and the J segment 8 bases; nucleotides outside the gene matches: 8. This CDR3 has 15 amino acids. The germline V gene has CDR1 MGHDK and CDR2 SYGVNS. This clonotype originated in a woman aged 35-75 years with stage I squamous cell lung carcinoma. This specimen consisted of lung tumor tissue, obtained before any cancer treatment. The chain joins TRBV25-1 to TRBJ2-1; 7 bases map to TRBD2. Here the CDR3 DNA reads TGTGCCAGCAGTGAATTGGGAGGGCCAAGGTATGAGCAGTTCTTC. As protein: CASSELGGPRYEQFF.